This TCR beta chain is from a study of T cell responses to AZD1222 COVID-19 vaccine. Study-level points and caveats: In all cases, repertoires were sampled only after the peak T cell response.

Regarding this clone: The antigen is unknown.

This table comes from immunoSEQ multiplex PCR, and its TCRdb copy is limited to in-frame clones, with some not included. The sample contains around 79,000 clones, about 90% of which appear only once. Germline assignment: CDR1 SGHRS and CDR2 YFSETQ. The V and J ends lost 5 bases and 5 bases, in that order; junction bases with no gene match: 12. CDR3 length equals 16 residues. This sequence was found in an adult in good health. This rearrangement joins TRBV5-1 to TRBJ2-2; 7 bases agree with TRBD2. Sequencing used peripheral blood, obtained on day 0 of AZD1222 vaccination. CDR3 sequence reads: CASSPQGAGVTGELFF. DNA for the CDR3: TGCGCCAGCAGTCCTCAAGGGGCGGGAGTAACCGGGGAGCTGTTTTTT.